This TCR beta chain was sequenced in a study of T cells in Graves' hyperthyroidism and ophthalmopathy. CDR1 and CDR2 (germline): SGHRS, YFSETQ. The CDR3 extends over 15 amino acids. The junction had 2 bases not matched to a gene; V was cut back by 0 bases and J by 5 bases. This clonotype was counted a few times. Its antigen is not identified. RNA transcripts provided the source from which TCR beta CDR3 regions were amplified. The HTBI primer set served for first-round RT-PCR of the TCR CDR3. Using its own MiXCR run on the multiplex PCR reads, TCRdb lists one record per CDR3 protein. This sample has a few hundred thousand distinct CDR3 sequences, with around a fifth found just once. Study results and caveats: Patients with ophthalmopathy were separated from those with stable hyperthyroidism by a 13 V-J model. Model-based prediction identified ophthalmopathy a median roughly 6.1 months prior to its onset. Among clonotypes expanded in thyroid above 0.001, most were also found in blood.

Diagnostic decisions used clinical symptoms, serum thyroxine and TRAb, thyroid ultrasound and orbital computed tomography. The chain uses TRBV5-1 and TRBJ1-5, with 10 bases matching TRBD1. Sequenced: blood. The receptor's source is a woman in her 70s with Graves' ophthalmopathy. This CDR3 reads CASSLGGTGDQPQHF. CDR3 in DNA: TGCGCCAGCAGCTTGGGCGGGACAGGGGATCAGCCCCAGCATTTT.